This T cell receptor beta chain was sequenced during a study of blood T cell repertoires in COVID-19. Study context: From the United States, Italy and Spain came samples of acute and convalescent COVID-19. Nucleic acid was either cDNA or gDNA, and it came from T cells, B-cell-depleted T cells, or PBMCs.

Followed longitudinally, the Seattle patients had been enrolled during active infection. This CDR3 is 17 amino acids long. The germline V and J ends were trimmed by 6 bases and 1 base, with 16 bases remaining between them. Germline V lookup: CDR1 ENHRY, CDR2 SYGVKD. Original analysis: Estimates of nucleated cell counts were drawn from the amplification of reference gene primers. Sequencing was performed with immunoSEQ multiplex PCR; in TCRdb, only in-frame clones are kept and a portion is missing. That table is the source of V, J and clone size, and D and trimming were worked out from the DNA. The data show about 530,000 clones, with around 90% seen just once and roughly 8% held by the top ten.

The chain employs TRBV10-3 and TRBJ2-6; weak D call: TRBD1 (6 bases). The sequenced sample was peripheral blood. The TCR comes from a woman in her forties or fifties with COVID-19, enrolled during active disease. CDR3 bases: TGTGCCATCAGACAGGGAAATAGTAATTCTGGGGCCAACGTCCTGACTTTC. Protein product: CAIRQGNSNSGANVLTF.